These 5 T cell receptor beta chains share one sample of origin, sequenced in a study of blood T cells in healthy people across ages. Through a sample-barcoded 5' primer and a J-beta primer mix, a second PCR was run for 7 to 11 cycles. MiXCR, run by TCRdb on the 5' RACE reads, gives a single entry per CDR3 protein. Of 1.5 million to 2 million distinct CDR3 sequences listed, roughly 30% are singletons. Input material: blood. These receptor sequences come from a woman between 25 and 40 years old in good health.

This chain links TRBV7-9 with TRBJ1-1; D ambiguous. The CDR3 sequence is 14 residues long. The germline V gene encodes CDR1 SEHNR and CDR2 FQNEAQ (reference sequence). The V end lost 8 bases, the J end lost 5 bases, and 18 bases lay between the germline ends. CDR3 amino acids: CASVLRRGVTEAFF. The CDR3 DNA reads TGTGCCAGCGTACTTAGGCGCGGAGTTACTGAAGCTTTCTTT.

CDR3 nucleotides: TGTGCCAGCAGCCAAGATCGGACACAACCGAACTATGGCTACACCTTC. It encodes CASSQDRTQPNYGYTF. The V gene is TRBV4-2, the J gene TRBJ1-2, with TRBD1 as a possible D gene (5 bases). Looked up from germline, CDR1 is LGHNA and CDR2 is YNFKEQ. V shed 0 bases and J shed 2 bases, with 13 bases lying between them. This CDR3 region has 16 residues.

The CDR3 loop is CATGGSTDTQYF. CDR3 coding DNA: TGTGCCACGGGGGGGAGCACAGATACGCAGTATTTT. This sequence joins TRBV10-3 and TRBJ2-3; TRBD2 aligns across 8 bases. Germline V CDR1 and CDR2: ENHRY, SYGVKD. The CDR3 sequence is 12 residues long. The ends lost 10 bases at V and 0 bases at J; junction bases unmatched: 0.

This clonotype was recorded a few times. V gene TRBV10-3 combines with J gene TRBJ1-2; a possible D gene is TRBD1 (6 bases). Germline V gives CDR1 ENHRY, CDR2 SYGVKD. Trimming left V 4 bases short and J 2 bases short, with 8 bases between. The CDR3 has 13 residues. This CDR3 reads CAISAGANYGYTF. The CDR3 bases are TGTGCCATCAGTGCAGGGGCGAACTATGGCTACACCTTC.

V and J are TRBV7-9 and TRBJ2-7; 7 nucleotides agree with TRBD1. With 5 bases clipped from V and 2 bases from J, the junction kept 15 bases outside the gene matches. Germline V gene sequence: CDR1 SEHNR, CDR2 FQNEAQ (reference sequence). The CDR3 has 17 residues. CDR3 coding DNA: TGTGCCAGCAGCCCCTGGGACAGCAACCGGAGAACCTACGAGCAGTACTTC. As protein: CASSPWDSNRRTYEQYF.